The 20 T cell receptor beta chains below come from one sample, sequenced in a study of T cell repertoires in cytomegalovirus infection. Each CDR3 protein gets one entry after TCRdb re-called the reads with MiXCR. The data contain fewer than 300,000 distinct CDR3 sequences, about a quarter of them seen just once; the ten biggest clones take up approximately 13%. The sequencing sample was made of PBMCs. These receptors were obtained from a human donor in good health (CMV status not recorded). Some clones in this sample may be carry-over from other donors' samples.

This clonotype has only a few counts. The J gene is TRBJ1-1, the V gene TRBV15; D unresolved. The length of the CDR3 is 15 residues. Trimming pared 0 bases from V and 1 base from J, leaving 9 bases between. Germline V lookup: CDR1 LNHNV, CDR2 YYDKDF (reference sequence). The CDR3 nucleotides read TGTGCCACCAGCAGAGATTTTCTCTCGAACACTGAAGCTTTCTTT. Its protein product is CATSRDFLSNTEAFF. The full variable domain, rest sourced from reference TRBV15 and TRBJ1-1, is DAMVIQNPRYQVTQFGKPVTLSCSQTLNHNVMYWYQQKSSQAPKLLFHYYDKDFNNEADTPDNFQSRRPNTSFCFLDIRSPGLGDTAMYLCATSRDFLSNTEAFFGQGTRLTVV.

This clonotype has ten or more counts. The chain is built from TRBV10-2 and TRBJ2-1; no reliable D call. Deletions cut 7 bases from V and 4 bases from J, with 14 bases between. CDR3 size: 14 residues. Looked up from germline, CDR1 is WSHSY and CDR2 is SAAADI. In DNA form, the CDR3 reads TGCGCCAGCACCCCCGTTCGCGGATACAATGAGCAGTTCTTC. The encoded protein is CASTPVRGYNEQFF.

This clonotype was detected many times. This sequence joins TRBV7-2 and TRBJ1-1, with D hard to call. In germline, CDR1 is SGHTA, CDR2 FQGNSA. V dropped 1 base and J dropped 11 bases, with 11 bases sitting between them. The CDR3 is 12 residues long. The CDR3 bases are TGTGCCAGCAGCTTAGACGAGGCGACCGCTTTCTTT. This translates into CASSLDEATAFF.

This clonotype appeared once. This chain links TRBV7-9 with TRBJ2-2, with TRBD1 as a possible D gene (6 bases). V lost 7 bases, J lost 5 bases, and 20 bases lay in between. This CDR3 has 16 amino acids. Germline V gene data show CDR1 as SEHNR and CDR2 as FQNEAQ (reference sequence). The CDR3 here is CASTKGIQGWTGELFF. The CDR3 nucleotides are TGTGCCAGCACCAAAGGGATACAGGGTTGGACCGGGGAGCTGTTTTTT.

V usage is TRBV28 and J usage is TRBJ1-1; D is uncertain. Trimming cost V 4 bases and J 4 bases, with 16 bases left between them. The CDR3 has 15 residues. In germline, CDR1 is MDHEN, CDR2 SYDVKM. CDR3 bases: TGTGCCAGCAGTTCTCCACCCTTGGCGGGCACTGAAGCTTTCTTT. It is translated as CASSSPPLAGTEAFF.

A few counts support this clonotype. The chain uses TRBV11-2 and TRBJ1-5; maybe TRBD1 (6 bases). This CDR3 comprises 15 residues. The germline CDR1 and CDR2 sequences are SGHAT and FQNNGV. Trimming shortened V by 3 bases and J by 0 bases, and 9 bases separated the two germline ends. The CDR3 coding sequence is TGTGCCAGCAGCTTGAGGGGGTATAGCAATCAGCCCCAGCATTTT. Protein: CASSLRGYSNQPQHF.

The chain couples TRBV4-3 to TRBJ2-7; either TRBD1 or TRBD2 may supply D (5 bases each). Germline-derived CDR1 and CDR2 are LGHNA and YSLEER. Trimming removed 1 base from V and 6 bases from J, with 13 bases in between. The CDR3 contains 14 residues. CDR3 bases: TGCGCCAGCAGCCAAGCCCGAGGGGTGCGCGAGCAGTACTTC. This translates into CASSQARGVREQYF.

The chain employs TRBV7-9 and TRBJ1-2; no reliable D call. V lost 6 bases, J lost 0 bases, and 5 bases lay in between. Germline V gene data show CDR1 as SEHNR and CDR2 as FQNEAQ (reference sequence). The CDR3 has 12 residues. The CDR3 DNA is TGTGCCAGCAGTAGAGCTAACTATGGCTACACCTTC. Protein: CASSRANYGYTF.

The chain joins TRBV28 to TRBJ1-1; D is perhaps TRBD1 (5 bases). Germline V gives CDR1 MDHEN, CDR2 SYDVKM. The CDR3 sequence is 13 residues long. V was trimmed by 11 bases and J by 0 bases, leaving 13 bases between them. The CDR3 nucleotides are TGTGCCTACAGGCCCGCCTTGAACACTGAAGCTTTCTTT. Encoded protein: CAYRPALNTEAFF.

The J gene is TRBJ2-7, the V gene TRBV10-3; 11 bases are shared with TRBD1. Germline loops: CDR1 ENHRY, CDR2 SYGVKD. J gave up 2 bases and V 7 bases, and 4 bases lay outside the gene matches. The CDR3 is 14 amino acids. DNA for the CDR3: TGTGCCATCAAGAGGGGACAGGGGGCCTACGAGCAGTACTTC. Its protein is CAIKRGQGAYEQYF.

The sample holds a few counts of this clonotype. The chain uses TRBV20-1 and TRBJ2-3; 8 bases line up with TRBD2. The germline gives CDR1 DFQATT, CDR2 SNEGSKA (reference sequence). The V and J ends lost 5 bases and 3 bases, in that order; junction bases with no gene match: 1. The CDR3 length is 12 residues. CDR3 sequence reads: CSAASGTDTQYF. In DNA, the CDR3 is TGCAGTGCTGCTAGCGGGACAGATACGCAGTATTTT.

This clonotype was picked up a small number of times. The rearrangement links TRBV14 to TRBJ1-2; 7 nucleotides align to TRBD1. V lost 0 bases, J lost 5 bases, and 12 bases stayed unmatched. CDR3 size: 17 residues. Germline V lookup: CDR1 SGHDN, CDR2 FVKESK. Here the CDR3 DNA reads TGTGCCAGCAGCCAAGATATGGGATTGACAGGGCTATATGGCTACACCTTC. It encodes CASSQDMGLTGLYGYTF.

This chain joins TRBV6-2 or TRBV6-3 and TRBJ2-5, with D perhaps matching TRBD1 (6 bases). The CDR3 is 18 residues long. Germline CDR1 is MNHEY and CDR2 is SVGEGT. V was trimmed by 5 bases and J by 2 bases, leaving 24 bases between them. The CDR3 loop is CASSPGASSRGDQETQYF. CDR3 in DNA: TGTGCCAGCAGTCCAGGGGCTAGCTCCCGAGGTGATCAAGAGACCCAGTACTTC.

This clonotype was counted only a few times. CDR3 coding DNA: TGCAGTGCTAGTATACGGGGGGGCCCCGGGGAGCTGTTTTTT. As protein: CSASIRGGPGELFF. The V gene is TRBV20-1, the J gene TRBJ2-2; TRBD2 agrees at 8 bases. Trimming cost V 3 bases and J 6 bases; bases outside gene matches: 6. Germline lookup yields CDR1 DFQATT and CDR2 SNEGSKA (reference sequence). The CDR3 covers 14 residues.

This clonotype has a handful of counts. The CDR3 sequence is CARGGQRRTGELFF. The DNA for the CDR3 is TGTGCCAGGGGGGGGCAGCGACGCACCGGGGAGCTGTTTTTT. The rearrangement links TRBV2 to TRBJ2-2, with D perhaps TRBD2 (7 bases). V shed 9 bases and J shed 4 bases, with 15 bases lying between them. The V gene's germline CDR1 is SNHLY and CDR2 FYNNEI. This CDR3 is built from 14 residues. The whole variable domain, remainder taken from reference TRBV2 and TRBJ2-2, is EPEVTQTPSHQVTQMGQEVILRCVPISNHLYFYWYRQILGQKVEFLVSFYNNEISEKSEIFDDQFSVERPDGSNFTLKIRSTKLEDSAMYFCARGGQRRTGELFFGEGSRLTVL.

The chain has TRBV10-3 and TRBJ1-1, with D perhaps TRBD1 (5 bases). The V end was cut by 7 bases, the J end by 5 bases, with 20 bases between. The length of the CDR3 is 15 residues. Germline V gene data show CDR1 as ENHRY and CDR2 as SYGVKD. CDR3 sequence (DNA): TGTGCCATCACAGGACAATTAGGGCATGGGACTGAAGCTTTCTTT. The encoded protein is CAITGQLGHGTEAFF.

This rearrangement joins TRBV14 to TRBJ2-5; TRBD2 matches 9 bases. V shed 5 bases, J shed 5 bases, and the junction held 9 bases outside the gene matches. The CDR3 is 15 amino acids. In germline, CDR1 is SGHDN, CDR2 FVKESK. The CDR3 bases are TGTGCCAGCAGCTCCGAAAGGACTAGCGTGGAGACCCAGTACTTC. It yields the protein CASSSERTSVETQYF.

The genes are TRBV29-1 and TRBJ2-5; 11 bases are a match to TRBD2. The CDR3 runs 13 residues. Germline loops: CDR1 SQVTM, CDR2 ANQGSEA. The V gene end was trimmed by 6 bases and the J gene end by 4 bases; junction bases not matched to a gene: 4. The CDR3 region has the DNA TGCAGCGTCAAAACTAGCGGGGGAGAGACCCAGTACTTC. This encodes CSVKTSGGETQYF.

This clonotype was counted ten times or more. The chain employs TRBV7-9 and TRBJ2-1; D might be TRBD2 (6 bases). Germline V gives CDR1 SEHNR, CDR2 FQNEAQ (reference sequence). V was cut by 5 bases and J by 6 bases, with 11 bases left in between. The CDR3 is 13 amino acids. CDR3 nucleotides: TGTGCCAGCAGCCTGGGACTGGCCAATGAGCAGTTCTTC. Translation gives CASSLGLANEQFF.

The table lists this clonotype with many counts. The chain employs TRBV7-6 and TRBJ1-4; possible D gene TRBD1, 6 bases. CDR1 SGHVS and CDR2 FNYEAQ come from the germline V gene. CDR3 length equals 14 residues. The V and J ends lost 4 bases and 3 bases respectively, with 9 bases between them. DNA of the CDR3: TGTGCCAGCAGCTCAACAGGGTCTAATGAAAAACTGTTTTTT. Translating it yields CASSSTGSNEKLFF.